Presented here are 20 T cell receptor beta chains from one specimen sequenced in a study of Graves' ophthalmopathy and Graves' hyperthyroidism. RNA transcripts served as template for amplifying TCR beta CDR3 sequences. First-round RT-PCR relied on HTBI primers, and a second-round multiplex PCR came next. A single record per CDR3 protein comes from TCRdb applying MiXCR to the multiplex PCR reads. The sample consists of some 360,000 distinct CDR3 sequences, 15% to 20% of them appearing once. Sequenced sample: peripheral blood. Receptors were obtained from an adult woman with stable Graves' hyperthyroidism.

This clonotype was detected ten times or more. The V gene is TRBV3-1, the J gene TRBJ1-2; no firm D call. The CDR3 loop spans 13 amino acids. CDR1 is LGHDT and CDR2 is YNNKEL in the germline V gene (reference sequence). The ends were cut back, 1 base at V and 4 bases at J, with 7 bases in the middle. CDR3 region: CASSQGGGYGYTF. CDR3 in DNA: TGTGCCAGCAGCCAAGGAGGAGGCTATGGCTACACCTTC. Combining the CDR3 with reference TRBV3-1 and TRBJ1-2 gives the whole variable domain DTAVSQTPKYLVTQMGNDKSIKCEQNLGHDTMYWYKQDSKKFLKIMFSYNNKELIINETVPNRFSPKSPDKAHLNLHINSLELGDSAVYFCASSQGGGYGYTFGSGTRLTVV.

This clonotype was counted many times. The chain is built from TRBV28 and TRBJ1-1, with a tentative D call TRBD1 (5 bases). The germline CDR1 and CDR2 sequences are MDHEN and SYDVKM. With 5 bases removed from V and 5 bases from J, the gap between germline ends came to 15 bases. The CDR3 is 14 residues long. CDR3 coding DNA: TGTGCCAGCAGTGTAACGGGGGGAGGGACTGAAGCTTTCTTT. Its translation is CASSVTGGGTEAFF.

The sample holds many counts of this clonotype. V is TRBV2 and J is TRBJ2-5; D perhaps matches TRBD2 (5 bases). V was clipped by 6 bases and J by 0 bases, with 14 bases between them. This CDR3 is built from 15 residues. Per the germline V gene, CDR1 is SNHLY and CDR2 is FYNNEI. CDR3 bases: TGTGCCAGCAGCGTTCCGGGAAGGAACCAAGAGACCCAGTACTTC. Protein product: CASSVPGRNQETQYF.

To note about this clonotype: A much larger clone lies a single base off, so this may be a read error. The chain has TRBV5-1 and TRBJ2-7; 9 nucleotides agree with TRBD1. The germline gives CDR1 SGHRS, CDR2 YFSETQ. The CDR3 has 15 amino acids. CDR3: CTSSTDRDRVYEQYF. The CDR3 region has the DNA TGCACCAGCAGCACGGACCGGGACAGGGTGTACGAGCAGTACTTC.

The sample holds many counts of this clonotype. The V and J genes are TRBV12-3 or TRBV12-4 and TRBJ2-5; D is ambiguous. There are 14 residues in the CDR3. The ends were cut back, 7 bases at V and 5 bases at J, with 17 bases in the middle. This CDR3 reads CASTLGPIRETQYF. CDR3 nucleotides: TGTGCCAGCACCCTAGGGCCGATTCGGGAGACCCAGTACTTC.

At least ten counts were recorded for this clonotype. The V call is TRBV20-1, the J call TRBJ2-5; perhaps D is TRBD1 or TRBD2 (5 bases each). Germline assignment: CDR1 DFQATT and CDR2 SNEGSKA (reference sequence). This CDR3 is 14 amino acids long. V was clipped by 3 bases and J by 2 bases, with 13 bases between them. The CDR3 DNA reads TGCAGTGCTAGTCCCGTCGGGGCTCAAGAGACCCAGTACTTC. Protein product: CSASPVGAQETQYF.

V gene TRBV11-1 combines with J gene TRBJ1-2; 8 bases match TRBD1. Germline CDR1 reads SGHAT; CDR2 reads FQDESV (reference sequence). The CDR3 extends over 14 amino acids. V was clipped by 5 bases and J by 3 bases; unmatched bases: 5. CDR3 coding DNA: TGTGCCAGCAGCGCCGGACAGGGCTACTATGGCTACACCTTC. This sequence encodes CASSAGQGYYGYTF.

This clonotype was counted at least ten times. This chain links TRBV29-1 with TRBJ2-7; no firm D call. This CDR3 has 13 residues. Trimming took off 4 bases at V and 0 bases at J, with 10 bases between the two ends. Germline V gene data show CDR1 as SQVTM and CDR2 as ANQGSEA. CDR3 coding DNA: TGCAGCGTTGTTCCCCGGTCCTCCTACGAGCAGTACTTC. Its protein product is CSVVPRSSYEQYF.

This clonotype came up many times. This CDR3 reads CASSDLETEAFF. CDR3 DNA sequence: TGTGCCAGCTCCGACTTAGAGACTGAAGCTTTCTTT. The chain employs TRBV3-1 and TRBJ1-1; no reliable D call. Trimming took off 8 bases at V and 5 bases at J, with 12 bases between the two ends. CDR3 length: 12 amino acids. Germline CDR1 and CDR2: LGHDT and YNNKEL (reference sequence).

This clonotype was recorded many times. The V gene is TRBV29-1, the J gene TRBJ1-1; D uncertain. The CDR3 length is 10 residues. The germline gives CDR1 SQVTM, CDR2 ANQGSEA. The V gene lost 4 bases and the J gene lost 5 bases, with 5 bases spanning the gap. DNA of the CDR3: TGCAGCGTTGTGGTTACTGAAGCTTTCTTT. As protein: CSVVVTEAFF.

The chain couples TRBV7-6 to TRBJ2-7, with no clear D. Germline assignment: CDR1 SGHVS and CDR2 FNYEAQ. The CDR3 has 13 residues. The V gene lost 5 bases and the J gene lost 4 bases, with 12 bases spanning the gap. The chain's CDR3 is CASSQRIGYEQYF. Here the CDR3 DNA reads TGTGCCAGCAGCCAGCGAATAGGGTACGAGCAGTACTTC.

With respect to this clonotype: One junction end disagrees with the germline gene, perhaps due to a read error. The rearrangement uses TRBV12-5 and TRBJ2-7; no definite D call. The CDR3 consists of 12 residues. Germline CDR1 reads LGHNT; CDR2 reads FRNRAP. The CDR3 reads CASAGLMYDQYF. In DNA, the CDR3 is TGTGCTAGTGCCGGCCTGATGTACGATCAGTACTTC. Based on the CDR3 plus reference TRBV12-5 and TRBJ2-7, the full variable domain is DARVTQTPRHKVTEMGQEVTMRCQPILGHNTVFWYRQTMMQGLELLAYFRNRAPLDDSGMPKDRFSAEMPDATLATLKIQPSEPRDSAVYFCASAGLMYDQYFGPGTRLTVT.

For this clonotype: A much larger clone differs from this one at a single base, so this may be a read error. The chain is built from TRBV29-1 and TRBJ2-6; perhaps TRBD1 as D (5 bases). CDR1 is SQVTM and CDR2 is ANQGSEA in the germline V gene. The CDR3 length is 17 residues. The chain's CDR3 is CSVEEPMLNSGANVQTF. CDR3 DNA: TGCAGCGTTGAAGAACCTATGCTTAACTCTGGGGCCAACGTCCAGACTTTC.

There are many counts of this clonotype. An end of the junction differs from the germline gene, which may be a read error. This chain joins TRBV30 and TRBJ1-1, with a weak D call TRBD1 (6 bases). In germline, CDR1 is GTSNPN, CDR2 SVGIG (reference sequence). This CDR3 is 13 amino acids long. CDR3 residues: CGGVRMMNTEAFF. The CDR3 nucleotides are TGCGGGGGCGTCCGAATGATGAACACTGAAGCTTTCTTT.

This clonotype was seen at least ten times. This chain joins TRBV6-1 and TRBJ2-2, with 9 bases aligning to TRBD2. CDR1 MNHNS and CDR2 SASEGT come from the germline V gene. The trim removed 4 bases at V and 4 bases at J, leaving 4 bases unmatched. This CDR3 region has 15 residues. The CDR3 here is CASSGRGRATGELFF. The CDR3 DNA follows: TGTGCCAGCAGTGGGCGCGGGAGGGCCACCGGGGAGCTGTTTTTT.

This clonotype was seen more than once but under ten times. For the CDR3, the DNA is TGTGCCAGCAGCTTGAATGGAGACAGGGGGTGTAACTATGGCTACACCTTC. It codes for CASSLNGDRGCNYGYTF. J is TRBJ1-2 and V is TRBV5-5; 9 bases align to TRBD1. The CDR3 is made up of 17 amino acids. Germline V lookup: CDR1 SGHKS, CDR2 YYEKEE (reference sequence). V was pared by 1 base and J by 1 base, with 8 bases of the junction left unmatched.

This clonotype was found many times. The chain uses TRBV10-3 and TRBJ2-5, with a possible D match to TRBD2 (6 bases). The germline V gene has CDR1 ENHRY and CDR2 SYGVKD. V lost 4 bases and J lost 3, with 9 bases in between. The CDR3 extends over 13 amino acids. The CDR3 region is CAISAAGKETQYF. In DNA, the CDR3 is TGTGCCATCAGTGCGGCGGGGAAAGAGACCCAGTACTTC.

The chain uses TRBV9 and TRBJ2-3, with D unclear. Germline loops: CDR1 SGDLS, CDR2 YYNGEE. The CDR3 is 13 amino acids. Trimming pared 0 bases from V and 0 bases from J, leaving 2 bases between. CDR3 DNA sequence: TGTGCCAGCAGCGTAGTCAGCACAGATACGCAGTATTTT. This encodes CASSVVSTDTQYF.

This clonotype showed up many times. The chain is built from TRBV30 and TRBJ1-5; TRBD1 is a possible D gene (5 bases). Trimming took off 2 bases at V and 3 bases at J, with 11 bases between the two ends. The CDR3 covers 14 residues. Germline V gives CDR1 GTSNPN, CDR2 SVGIG (reference sequence). CDR3 DNA sequence: TGTGCCTGGAGTCGCGGGGGGGTCAATCAGCCCCAGCATTTT. It yields the protein CAWSRGGVNQPQHF.

In its sample, this clonotype was seen many times. The V and J genes are TRBV12-3 or TRBV12-4 and TRBJ1-6; D unclear. V lost 6 bases and J lost 8, with 23 bases in between. The length of the CDR3 is 17 residues. The CDR3 sequence is CASSLGGWRATDSPLHF. The DNA of the CDR3 is TGTGCCAGCAGCCTCGGAGGGTGGCGGGCTACGGATTCACCCCTCCACTTT.